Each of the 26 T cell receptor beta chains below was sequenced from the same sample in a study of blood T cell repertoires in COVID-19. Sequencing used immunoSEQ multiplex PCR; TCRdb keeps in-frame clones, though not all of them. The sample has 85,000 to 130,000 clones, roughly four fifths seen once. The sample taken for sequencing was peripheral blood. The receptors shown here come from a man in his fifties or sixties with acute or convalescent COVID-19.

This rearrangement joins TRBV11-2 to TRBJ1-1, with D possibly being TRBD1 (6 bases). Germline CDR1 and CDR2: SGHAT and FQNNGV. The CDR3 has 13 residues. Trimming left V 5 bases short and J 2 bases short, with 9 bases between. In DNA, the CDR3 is TGTGCCAGCAGCCCGGACAGTAACACTGAAGCTTTCTTT. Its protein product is CASSPDSNTEAFF. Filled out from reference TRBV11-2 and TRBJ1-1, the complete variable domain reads EAGVAQSPRYKIIEKRQSVAFWCNPISGHATLYWYQQILGQGPKLLIQFQNNGVVDDSQLPKDRFSAERLKGVDSTLKIQPAKLEDSAVYLCASSPDSNTEAFFGQGTRLTVV.

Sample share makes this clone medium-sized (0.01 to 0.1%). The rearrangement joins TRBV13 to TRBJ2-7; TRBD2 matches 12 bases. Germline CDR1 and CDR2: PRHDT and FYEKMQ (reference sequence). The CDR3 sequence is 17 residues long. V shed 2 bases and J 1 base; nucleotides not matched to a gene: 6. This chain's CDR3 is CASSLRGGLAGSYEQYF. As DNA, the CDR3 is TGTGCCAGCAGCTTACGAGGTGGACTAGCGGGATCCTACGAGCAGTACTTC.

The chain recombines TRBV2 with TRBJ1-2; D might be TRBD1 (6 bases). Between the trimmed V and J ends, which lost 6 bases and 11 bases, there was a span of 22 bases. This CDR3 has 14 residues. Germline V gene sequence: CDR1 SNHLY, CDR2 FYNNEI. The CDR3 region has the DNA TGTGCCAGCAGCCCCCTGGTCCAGACAGGAGAATACACCTTC. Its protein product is CASSPLVQTGEYTF. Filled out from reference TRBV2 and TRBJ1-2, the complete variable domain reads EPEVTQTPSHQVTQMGQEVILRCVPISNHLYFYWYRQILGQKVEFLVSFYNNEISEKSEIFDDQFSVERPDGSNFTLKIRSTKLEDSAMYFCASSPLVQTGEYTFGSGTRLTVV.

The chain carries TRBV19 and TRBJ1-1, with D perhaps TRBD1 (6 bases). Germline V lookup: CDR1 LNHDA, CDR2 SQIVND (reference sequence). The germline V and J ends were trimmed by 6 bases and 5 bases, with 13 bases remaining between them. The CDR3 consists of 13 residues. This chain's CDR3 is CASRNREQTEAFF. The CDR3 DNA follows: TGTGCCAGTAGAAACAGGGAACAAACTGAAGCTTTCTTT.

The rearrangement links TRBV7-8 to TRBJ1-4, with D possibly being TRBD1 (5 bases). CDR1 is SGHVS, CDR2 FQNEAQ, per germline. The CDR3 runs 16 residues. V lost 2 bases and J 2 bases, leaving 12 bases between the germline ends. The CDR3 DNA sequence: TGTGCCAGCAGCTTACAGGGCGCGTCGACTAATGAAAAACTGTTTTTT. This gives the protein CASSLQGASTNEKLFF. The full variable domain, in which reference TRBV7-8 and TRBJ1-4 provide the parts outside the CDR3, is GAGVSQSPRYKVAKRGQDVALRCDPISGHVSLFWYQQALGQGPEFLTYFQNEAQLDKSGLPSDRFFAERPEGSVSTLKIQRTQQEDSAVYLCASSLQGASTNEKLFFGSGTQLSVL.

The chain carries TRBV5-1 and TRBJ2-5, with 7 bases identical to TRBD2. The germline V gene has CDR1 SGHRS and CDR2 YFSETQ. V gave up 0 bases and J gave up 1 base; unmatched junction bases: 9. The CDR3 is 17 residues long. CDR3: CASSLGGLAASQETQYF. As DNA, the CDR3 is TGCGCCAGCAGCTTGGGGGGTCTAGCGGCTTCCCAAGAGACCCAGTACTTC.

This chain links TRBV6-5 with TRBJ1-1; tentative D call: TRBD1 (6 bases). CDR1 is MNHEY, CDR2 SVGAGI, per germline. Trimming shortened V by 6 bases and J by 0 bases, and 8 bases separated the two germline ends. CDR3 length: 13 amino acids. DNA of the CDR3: TGTGCCAGCAGGGACAGTCTGAACACTGAAGCTTTCTTT. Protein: CASRDSLNTEAFF.

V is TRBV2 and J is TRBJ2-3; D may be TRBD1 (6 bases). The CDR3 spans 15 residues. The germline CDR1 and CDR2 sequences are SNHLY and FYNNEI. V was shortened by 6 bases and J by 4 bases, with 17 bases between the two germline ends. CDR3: CASRSPRGQSDTQYF. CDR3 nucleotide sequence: TGTGCCAGCAGGTCCCCCCGGGGACAATCAGATACGCAGTATTTT.

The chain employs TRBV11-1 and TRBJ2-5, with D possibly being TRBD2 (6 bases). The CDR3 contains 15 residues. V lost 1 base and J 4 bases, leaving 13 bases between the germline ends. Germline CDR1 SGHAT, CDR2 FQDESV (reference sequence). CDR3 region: CASSLETGVGETQYF. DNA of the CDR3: TGTGCCAGCAGCTTAGAGACGGGAGTTGGAGAGACCCAGTACTTC.

The CDR3: CASSLSGQVGYTF. Here the CDR3 DNA reads TGTGCCAGCAGCTTATCCGGTCAAGTCGGCTACACCTTC. The chain carries TRBV11-1 and TRBJ1-2, with D unresolved. The CDR3 is 13 residues long. Germline V gene lookup returns CDR1 SGHAT and CDR2 FQDESV (reference sequence). Trimming cost V 2 bases and J 8 bases, with 12 bases left between them.

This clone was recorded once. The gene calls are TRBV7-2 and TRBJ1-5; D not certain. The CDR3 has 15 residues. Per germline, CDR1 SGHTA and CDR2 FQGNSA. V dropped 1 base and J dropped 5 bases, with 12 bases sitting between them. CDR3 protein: CASSLGFGWDQPQHF. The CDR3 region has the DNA TGTGCCAGCAGCTTAGGGTTCGGGTGGGATCAGCCCCAGCATTTT.

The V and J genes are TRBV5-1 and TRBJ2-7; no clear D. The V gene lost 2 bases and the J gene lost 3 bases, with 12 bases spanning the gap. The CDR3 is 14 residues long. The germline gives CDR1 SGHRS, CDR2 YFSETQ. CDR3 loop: CASSLIPGSYEQYF. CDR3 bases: TGCGCCAGCAGCTTAATTCCGGGTAGCTACGAGCAGTACTTC.

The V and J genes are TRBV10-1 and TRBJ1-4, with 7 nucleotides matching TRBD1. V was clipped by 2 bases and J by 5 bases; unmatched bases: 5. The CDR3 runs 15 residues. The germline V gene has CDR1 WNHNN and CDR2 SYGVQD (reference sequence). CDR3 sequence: CASSEGTAQNEKLFF. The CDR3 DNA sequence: TGCGCCAGCAGTGAGGGGACAGCCCAAAATGAAAAACTGTTTTTT.

Written as DNA, the CDR3 is TGTGCCAGCAGCTCGGCGGGGGCCCCCGCTCAGCCCCAGCATTTT. Its protein is CASSSAGAPAQPQHF. The chain links TRBV7-2 to TRBJ1-5; TRBD1 might be the D (6 bases). Trimming cost V 4 bases and J 6 bases, with 16 bases left between them. The length of the CDR3 is 15 residues. In germline, CDR1 is SGHTA, CDR2 FQGNSA.

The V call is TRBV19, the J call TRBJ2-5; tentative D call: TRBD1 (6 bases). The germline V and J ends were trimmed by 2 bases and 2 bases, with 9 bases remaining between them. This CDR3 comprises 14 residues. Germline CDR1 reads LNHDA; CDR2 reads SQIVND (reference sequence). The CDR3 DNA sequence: TGTGCCAGTAGTATAACGGGACAACAAGAGACCCAGTACTTC. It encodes CASSITGQQETQYF.

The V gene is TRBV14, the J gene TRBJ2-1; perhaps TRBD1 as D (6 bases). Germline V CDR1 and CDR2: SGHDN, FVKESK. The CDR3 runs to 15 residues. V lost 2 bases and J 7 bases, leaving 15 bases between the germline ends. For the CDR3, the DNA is TGTGCCAGCAGCCAAACCACGACAGGTGGGAATGAGCAGTTCTTC. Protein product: CASSQTTTGGNEQFF.

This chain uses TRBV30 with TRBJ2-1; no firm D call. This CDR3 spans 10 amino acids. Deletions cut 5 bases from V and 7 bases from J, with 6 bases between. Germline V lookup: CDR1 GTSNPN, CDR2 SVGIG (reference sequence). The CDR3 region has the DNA TGTGCCTGGTCCGTAAATGAGCAGTTCTTC. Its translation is CAWSVNEQFF.

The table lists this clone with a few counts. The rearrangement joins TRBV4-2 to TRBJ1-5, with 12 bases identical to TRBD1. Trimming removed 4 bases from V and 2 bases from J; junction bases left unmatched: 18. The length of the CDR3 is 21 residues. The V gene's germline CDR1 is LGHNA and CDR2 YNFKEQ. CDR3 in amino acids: CASSLIQPPGQGANGNQPQHF. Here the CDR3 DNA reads TGTGCCAGCAGCCTAATTCAGCCCCCGGGACAGGGGGCTAATGGCAATCAGCCCCAGCATTTT.

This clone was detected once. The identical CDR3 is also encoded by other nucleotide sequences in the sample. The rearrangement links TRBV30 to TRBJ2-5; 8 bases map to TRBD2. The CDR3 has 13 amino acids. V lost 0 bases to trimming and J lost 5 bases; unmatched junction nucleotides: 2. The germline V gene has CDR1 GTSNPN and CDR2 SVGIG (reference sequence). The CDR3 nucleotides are TGTGCCTGGAGTGTAGCGGGAGTTGAGACCCAGTACTTC. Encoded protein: CAWSVAGVETQYF.

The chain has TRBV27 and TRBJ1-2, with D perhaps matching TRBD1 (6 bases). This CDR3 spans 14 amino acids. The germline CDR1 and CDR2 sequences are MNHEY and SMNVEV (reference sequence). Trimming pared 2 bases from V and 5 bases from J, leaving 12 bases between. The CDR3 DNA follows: TGTGCCAGCAGTTTAAATGGGGGGGCTTATGGCTACACCTTC. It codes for CASSLNGGAYGYTF.

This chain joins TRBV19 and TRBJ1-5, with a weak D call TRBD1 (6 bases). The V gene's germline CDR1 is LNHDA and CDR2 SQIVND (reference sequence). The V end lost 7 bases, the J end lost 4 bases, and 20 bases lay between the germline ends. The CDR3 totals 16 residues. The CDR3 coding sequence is TGTGCCAGTAACCCAACCCCGCAGGGGTTAAATCAGCCCCAGCATTTT. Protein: CASNPTPQGLNQPQHF.

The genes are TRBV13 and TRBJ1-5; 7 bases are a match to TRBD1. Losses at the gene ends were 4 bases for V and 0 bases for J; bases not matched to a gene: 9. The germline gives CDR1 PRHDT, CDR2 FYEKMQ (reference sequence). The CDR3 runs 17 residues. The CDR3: CASSYNRGLYSNQPQHF. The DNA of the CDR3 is TGTGCCAGCAGCTACAACAGGGGACTTTATAGCAATCAGCCCCAGCATTTT.

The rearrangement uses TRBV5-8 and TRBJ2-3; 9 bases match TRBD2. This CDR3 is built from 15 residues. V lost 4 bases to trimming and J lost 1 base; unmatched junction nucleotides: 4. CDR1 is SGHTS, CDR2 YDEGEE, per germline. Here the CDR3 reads CASSIRTSGTDTQYF. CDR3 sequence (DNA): TGTGCCAGCAGCATAAGGACTAGCGGCACAGATACGCAGTATTTT.

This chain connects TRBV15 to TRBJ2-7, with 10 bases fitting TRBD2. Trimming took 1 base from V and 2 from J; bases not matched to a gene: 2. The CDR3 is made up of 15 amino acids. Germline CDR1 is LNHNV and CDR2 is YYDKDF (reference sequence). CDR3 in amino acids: CATSRGSGRAYEQYF. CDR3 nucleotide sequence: TGTGCCACCAGCAGAGGGAGCGGGAGGGCCTACGAGCAGTACTTC.

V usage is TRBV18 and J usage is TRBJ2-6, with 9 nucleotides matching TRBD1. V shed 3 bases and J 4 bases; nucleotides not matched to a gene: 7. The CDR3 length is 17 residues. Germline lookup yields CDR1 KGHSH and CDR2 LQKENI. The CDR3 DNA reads TGTGCCAGCTCACCCACAGGGGGCGGATCCGGGGCCAACGTCCTGACTTTC. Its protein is CASSPTGGGSGANVLTF.

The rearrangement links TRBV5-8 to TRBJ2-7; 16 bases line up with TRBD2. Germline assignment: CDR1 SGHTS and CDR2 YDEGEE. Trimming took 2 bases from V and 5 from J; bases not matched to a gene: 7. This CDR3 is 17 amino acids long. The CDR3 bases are TGTGCCAGCAGCTTAACCGGGACTAGCGGGAGGGGGGACGAGCAGTACTTC. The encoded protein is CASSLTGTSGRGDEQYF.